Sequencing of this T cell receptor beta chain was carried out in a study of T cells in Graves' hyperthyroidism and ophthalmopathy. The source material, RNA transcripts, was used to amplify TCR beta CDR3 regions. Initially, a first-round RT-PCR of the TCR CDR3 employed the HTBI primer set. TCRdb analysed the multiplex PCR reads with MiXCR anew, one entry per CDR3 protein. The table has hundreds of thousands of distinct CDR3 sequences, less than 15% seen once. CDR3 length: 13 amino acids. V was cut by 5 bases and J by 3 bases, with 11 bases left in between. A lack of ophthalmopathy progression within 18 months defined stable Graves' hyperthyroidism.

Sequencing was done on a sample of blood. The V and J genes are TRBV12-3 or TRBV12-4 and TRBJ2-7; D is undetermined. This TCR derives from a woman younger than 35 with Graves' hyperthyroidism. The CDR3 sequence: CASSLSNGYEQYF. DNA for the CDR3: TGTGCCAGCAGTCTAAGTAACGGCTACGAGCAGTACTTC.